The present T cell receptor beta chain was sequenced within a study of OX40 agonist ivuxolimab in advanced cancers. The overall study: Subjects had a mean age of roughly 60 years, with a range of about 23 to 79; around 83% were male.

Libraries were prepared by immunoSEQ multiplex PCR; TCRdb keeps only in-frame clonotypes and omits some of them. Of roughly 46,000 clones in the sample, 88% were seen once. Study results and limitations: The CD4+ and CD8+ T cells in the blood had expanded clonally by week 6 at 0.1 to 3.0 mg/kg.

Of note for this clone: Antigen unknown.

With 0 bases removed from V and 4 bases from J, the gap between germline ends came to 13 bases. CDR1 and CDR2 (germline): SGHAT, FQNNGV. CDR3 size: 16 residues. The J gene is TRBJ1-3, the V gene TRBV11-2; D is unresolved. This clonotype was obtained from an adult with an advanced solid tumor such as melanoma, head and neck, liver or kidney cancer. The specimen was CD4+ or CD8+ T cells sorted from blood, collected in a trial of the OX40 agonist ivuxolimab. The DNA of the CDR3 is TGTGCCAGCAGCTTAGAAACCGGTACCGGGGGAAACACCATATATTTT. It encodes CASSLETGTGGNTIYF.